One sample yielded the 16 T cell receptor beta chains listed below, sequenced in a study of T cells in localized non-small cell lung cancer. Assay: immunoSEQ multiplex PCR; the TCRdb copy retains only in-frame clones and omits some. Here the sample spans approximately 33,000 clones, around nine tenths being singletons. Specimen: peripheral blood, collected before any cancer treatment. The receptors here all came from a female donor of 60 years or more with stage I lung adenocarcinoma.

The CDR3 protein is CASSLGGHVDTEAFF. As DNA, the CDR3 is TGTGCCAGCAGCTTAGGGGGACATGTTGACACTGAAGCTTTCTTT. V is TRBV7-9 and J is TRBJ1-1, with D perhaps matching TRBD1 (6 bases). V was shortened by 1 base and J by 3 bases, with 12 bases between the two germline ends. The CDR3 consists of 15 residues. Per germline, CDR1 SEHNR and CDR2 FQNEAQ (reference sequence). Based on the CDR3 plus reference TRBV7-9 and TRBJ1-1, the full variable domain is DTGVSQNPRHKITKRGQNVTFRCDPISEHNRLYWYRQTLGQGPEFLTYFQNEAQLEKSRLLSDRFSAERPKGSFSTLEIQRTEQGDSAMYLCASSLGGHVDTEAFFGQGTRLTVV.

V gene TRBV29-1 combines with J gene TRBJ1-1; D might be TRBD1 (5 bases). CDR1 is SQVTM and CDR2 is ANQGSEA in the germline V gene. This CDR3 spans 13 amino acids. The V and J ends lost 5 bases and 8 bases respectively, with 18 bases between them. The CDR3 reads CSVKLTDGGEAFF. The CDR3 nucleotides read TGCAGCGTTAAGTTGACGGACGGGGGGGAAGCTTTCTTT.

V gene TRBV6-1 combines with J gene TRBJ1-1, with no clear D. Per the germline V gene, CDR1 is MNHNS and CDR2 is SASEGT. This CDR3 is 14 amino acids long. The ends were cut back, 10 bases at V and 0 bases at J, with 15 bases in the middle. This CDR3 is CATRRAGVNTEAFF. The DNA for the CDR3 is TGTGCCACTAGGCGGGCCGGGGTGAACACTGAAGCTTTCTTT.

This chain uses TRBV18 with TRBJ1-5, with a weak D call TRBD1 (5 bases). This CDR3 region has 17 residues. Trimming removed 6 bases at V and 4 bases at J, with 22 bases between. Germline V gene data show CDR1 as KGHSH and CDR2 as LQKENI. The CDR3 spells CASSPGVGTGYNQPQHF. The CDR3 DNA reads as TGTGCCAGCTCTCCCGGAGTAGGTACAGGCTATAATCAGCCCCAGCATTTT.

CDR3 coding DNA: TGTGCCAGCAGTCCCGGACCAATAGGGCAGTACGTC. Residues: CASSPGPIGQYV. The chain couples TRBV6-1 to TRBJ2-7, with D unclear. Germline CDR1 and CDR2: MNHNS and SASEGT. The V and J ends lost 5 bases and 9 bases respectively, with 14 bases between them. The CDR3 has 12 residues.

This clone was counted only a few times. The CDR3 is CASSRTGANGYTF. CDR3 DNA sequence: TGTGCCAGCAGCCGGACAGGGGCGAATGGCTACACCTTC. V is TRBV7-9 and J is TRBJ1-2; 9 bases match TRBD1. This CDR3 has 13 residues. V dropped 5 bases and J dropped 6; count of bases not matched to a gene: 4. Germline CDR1 and CDR2: SEHNR and FQNEAQ (reference sequence).

This rearrangement joins TRBV4-1 to TRBJ1-5; D unresolved. V lost 1 base, J lost 0 bases, and 19 bases lay in between. The germline CDR1 and CDR2 sequences are MGHRA and YSYEKL. The CDR3 runs to 19 residues. The CDR3 bases are TGCGCCAGCAGCCAAGGGCAGGCTAGTCCCCTCTATAGCAATCAGCCCCAGCATTTT. Encoded protein: CASSQGQASPLYSNQPQHF.

The chain carries TRBV6-5 and TRBJ1-2; D gene ambiguous. CDR3 length equals 13 residues. V shed 6 bases and J shed 1 base, with 9 bases lying between them. Germline V gene lookup returns CDR1 MNHEY and CDR2 SVGAGI. The chain's CDR3 is CASSPDGNYGYTF. The CDR3 bases are TGTGCCAGCAGCCCTGACGGTAACTATGGCTACACCTTC.

J is TRBJ1-1 and V is TRBV7-9, with TRBD1 identical over 11 bases. Looked up from germline, CDR1 is SEHNR and CDR2 is FQNEAQ (reference sequence). The V gene end was trimmed by 7 bases and the J gene end by 5 bases; junction bases not matched to a gene: 9. The CDR3 length is 15 residues. The CDR3 sequence is CASISDRGRWTEAFF. In DNA, the CDR3 is TGTGCCAGCATCTCGGACAGGGGGCGATGGACTGAAGCTTTCTTT.

The chain links TRBV6-5 to TRBJ2-7; 11 nucleotides agree with TRBD1. Trimming took 6 bases from V and 1 from J; bases not matched to a gene: 5. The CDR3 consists of 15 residues. Germline CDR1 MNHEY, CDR2 SVGAGI. CDR3 amino acids: CASRHGQGASYEQYV. For the CDR3, the DNA is TGTGCCAGCAGACACGGACAGGGGGCTTCCTACGAGCAGTACGTC.

V gene TRBV18 combines with J gene TRBJ1-1; D remains ambiguous. Trimming left V 4 bases short and J 1 base short, with 10 bases between. The CDR3 length is 14 residues. In germline, CDR1 is KGHSH, CDR2 LQKENI. CDR3 nucleotides: TGTGCCAGCTCACAGGGTTCAGGGAACACTGAAGCTTTCTTT. Translating it yields CASSQGSGNTEAFF.

The rearrangement uses TRBV7-2 and TRBJ2-3; 7 nucleotides match TRBD2. CDR3 length equals 15 residues. Germline V gene sequence: CDR1 SGHTA, CDR2 FQGNSA. After removal of 5 bases from V and 3 bases from J, the junction contained 8 bases not matched to a gene. CDR3 region: CASSLRRGWTDTQYF. Written as DNA, the CDR3 is TGTGCCAGCAGCCTCCGGCGGGGGTGGACAGATACGCAGTATTTT.

The sample holds one count of this clone. This chain links TRBV5-6 with TRBJ1-1; 8 positions match TRBD1. After removal of 2 bases from V and 4 bases from J, the junction contained 7 bases not matched to a gene. Germline-derived CDR1 and CDR2 are SGHDT and YYEEEE. This CDR3 has 15 residues. The CDR3 coding sequence is TGTGCCAGCAGCTTTCTCGGACAGGGATCCACTGAAGCTTTCTTT. This translates into CASSFLGQGSTEAFF.

The rearrangement joins TRBV9 to TRBJ2-5; 7 nucleotides line up with TRBD1. This CDR3 has 11 amino acids. Germline CDR1 is SGDLS and CDR2 is YYNGEE. J lost 13 bases, V lost 3 bases, and 6 bases had no gene match. The CDR3 protein is CASSDDRALYF. The CDR3 region has the DNA TGTGCCAGCAGCGACGACAGGGCCTTGTACTTC.

The CDR3 loop reads CASSPPGEGTLGPQHF. CDR3 nucleotides: TGTGCCAGCTCACCACCGGGAGAAGGGACTTTGGGGCCCCAGCATTTT. The chain uses TRBV18 and TRBJ1-5; D is perhaps TRBD1 (5 bases). The CDR3 covers 16 residues. CDR1 is KGHSH and CDR2 is LQKENI in the germline V gene. V dropped 0 bases and J dropped 9 bases, with 18 bases sitting between them.

The rearrangement joins TRBV5-4 to TRBJ2-3; unclear D gene. Trimming cost V 0 bases and J 8 bases, with 4 bases left between them. CDR1 and CDR2 from the germline V gene are SGHNT and YYREEE (reference sequence). This CDR3 comprises 11 residues. The CDR3 nucleotides read TGTGCCAGCAGCTTGGATGCTACGCAGTATTTT. Residues: CASSLDATQYF.